Listed here is a single TCR beta chain. As yet, its antigen is unknown. These data belong to a study of cytomegalovirus exposure and HLA in healthy donors. Overall study results and limits: Rare sequences made up most TCRs, while some public TCRs were found in many donors.

Trimming removed 5 bases from V and 1 base from J, with 11 bases in between. Germline CDR1 is MNHEY and CDR2 is SVGAGI. The CDR3 has 14 amino acids. Here immunoSEQ multiplex PCR was the method, and the copy in TCRdb shows in-frame clones only, minus some. The sample shows tens of thousands of clones, 80% to 95% of them seen only once. The rearrangement joins TRBV6-5 to TRBJ1-2; maybe TRBD1 (5 bases). The sequenced material came from PBMCs. The origin of this receptor is a woman aged 25-40 years in good health and CMV-seropositive. The CDR3 loop reads CASSIGGGNYGYTF. The CDR3 DNA follows: TGTGCCAGCAGTATCGGGGGGGGTAACTATGGCTACACCTTC.